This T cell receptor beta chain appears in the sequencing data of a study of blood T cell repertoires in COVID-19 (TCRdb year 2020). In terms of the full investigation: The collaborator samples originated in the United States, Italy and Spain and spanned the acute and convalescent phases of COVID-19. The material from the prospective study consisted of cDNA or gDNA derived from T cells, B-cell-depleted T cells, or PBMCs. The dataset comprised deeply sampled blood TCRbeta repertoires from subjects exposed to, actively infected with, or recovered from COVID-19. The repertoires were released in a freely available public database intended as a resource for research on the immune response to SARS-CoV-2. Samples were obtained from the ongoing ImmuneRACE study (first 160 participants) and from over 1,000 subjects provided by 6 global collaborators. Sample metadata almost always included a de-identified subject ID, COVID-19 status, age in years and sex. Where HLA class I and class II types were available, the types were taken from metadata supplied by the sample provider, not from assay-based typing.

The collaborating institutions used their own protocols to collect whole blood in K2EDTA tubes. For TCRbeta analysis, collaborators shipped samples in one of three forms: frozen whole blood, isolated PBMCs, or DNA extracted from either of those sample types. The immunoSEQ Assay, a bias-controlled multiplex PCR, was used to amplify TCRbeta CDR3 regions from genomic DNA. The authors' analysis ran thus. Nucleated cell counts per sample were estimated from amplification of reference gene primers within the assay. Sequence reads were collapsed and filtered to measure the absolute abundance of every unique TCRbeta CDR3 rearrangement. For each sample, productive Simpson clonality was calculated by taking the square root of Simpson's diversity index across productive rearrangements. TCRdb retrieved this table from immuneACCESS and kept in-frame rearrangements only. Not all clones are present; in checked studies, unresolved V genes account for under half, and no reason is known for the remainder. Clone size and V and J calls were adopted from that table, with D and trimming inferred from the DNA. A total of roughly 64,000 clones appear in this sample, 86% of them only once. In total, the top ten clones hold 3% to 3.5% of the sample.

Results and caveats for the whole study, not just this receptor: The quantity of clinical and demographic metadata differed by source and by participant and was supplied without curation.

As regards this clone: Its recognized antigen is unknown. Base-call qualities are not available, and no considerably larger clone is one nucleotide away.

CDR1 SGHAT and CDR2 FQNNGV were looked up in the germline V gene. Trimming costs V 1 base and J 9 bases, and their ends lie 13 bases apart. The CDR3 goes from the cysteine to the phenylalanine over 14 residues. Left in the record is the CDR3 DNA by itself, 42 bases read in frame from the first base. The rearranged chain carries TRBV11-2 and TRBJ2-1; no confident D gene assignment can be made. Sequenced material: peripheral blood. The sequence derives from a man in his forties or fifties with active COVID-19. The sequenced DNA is TGTGCCAGCAGCTTAGTGGCGGAAGTCGGTGAGCAGTTCTTC. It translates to CASSLVAEVGEQFF.